Here is one TCR beta chain with its context. This sample is part of a study of blood T cell repertoires in COVID-19. Sequencing was performed with immunoSEQ multiplex PCR; in TCRdb, only in-frame clones are kept and a portion is missing. The table includes 200,000 to 250,000 clones, roughly 88% detected once. The CDR3 runs 13 residues. The V gene lost 3 bases and the J gene lost 5 bases, with 11 bases spanning the gap. CDR1 is WNHNN and CDR2 is SYGVQD in the germline V gene (reference sequence). This clonotype was obtained from a woman aged 45-65 years who had recovered from COVID-19. The sequenced sample consisted of PBMCs or T cells enriched from blood (not recorded which). The chain uses TRBV10-1 and TRBJ2-7; the D gene is possibly TRBD2 (5 bases). This chain's CDR3 is CASSDPGVNEQYF. CDR3 DNA: TGCGCCAGCAGTGATCCCGGGGTGAACGAGCAGTACTTC.